The 2 T cell receptor beta chains presented below share a single source sample, sequenced in a study of blood T cell repertoires in COVID-19. Generated by immunoSEQ multiplex PCR, the TCRdb table keeps only in-frame clones and is missing some. The data hold about 67,000 clones, with around 85% observed a single time. The source material was peripheral blood. The receptor source for this set is a woman aged 80 or older with acute or convalescent COVID-19.

The V and J genes are TRBV6-5 and TRBJ2-7, with 8 nucleotides matching TRBD2. CDR3 length equals 13 residues. J gave up 3 bases and V 6 bases, and 4 bases lay outside the gene matches. Germline V gene data show CDR1 as MNHEY and CDR2 as SVGAGI. In nucleotides, the CDR3 is TGTGCCAGCAGGAAGAGCGGGAGCTACGAGCAGTACTTC. Encoded protein: CASRKSGSYEQYF.

This chain links TRBV3-1 (or the pseudogene TRBV3-2) with TRBJ2-7; perhaps TRBD2 as D (5 bases). The length of the CDR3 is 15 residues. Per the germline V gene, CDR1 is LGHDT and CDR2 is YNNKEL (reference sequence). Between the trimmed V and J ends, which lost 5 bases and 0 bases, there was a span of 14 bases. CDR3 loop: CASSSTLVPSYEQYF. Written as DNA, the CDR3 is TGTGCCAGCAGCTCCACACTAGTTCCCTCCTACGAGCAGTACTTC.